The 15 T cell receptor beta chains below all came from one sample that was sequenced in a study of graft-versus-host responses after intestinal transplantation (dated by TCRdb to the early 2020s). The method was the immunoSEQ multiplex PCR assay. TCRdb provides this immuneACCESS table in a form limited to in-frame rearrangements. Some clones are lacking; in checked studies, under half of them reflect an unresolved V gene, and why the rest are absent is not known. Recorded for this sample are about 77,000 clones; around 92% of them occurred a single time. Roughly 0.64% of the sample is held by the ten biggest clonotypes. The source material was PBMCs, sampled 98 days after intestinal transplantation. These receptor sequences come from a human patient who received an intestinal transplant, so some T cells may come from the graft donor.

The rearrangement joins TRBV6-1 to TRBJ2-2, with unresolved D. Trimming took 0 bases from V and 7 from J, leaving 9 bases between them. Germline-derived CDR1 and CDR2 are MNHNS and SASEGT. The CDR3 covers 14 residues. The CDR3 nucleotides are TGTGCCAGCAGTGAAGCGCTTTTTATCGGGGAGCTGTTTTTT. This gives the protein CASSEALFIGELFF.

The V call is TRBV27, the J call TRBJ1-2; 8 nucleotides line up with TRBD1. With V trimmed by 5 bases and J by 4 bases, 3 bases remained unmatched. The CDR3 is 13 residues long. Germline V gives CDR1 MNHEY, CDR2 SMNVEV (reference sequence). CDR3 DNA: TGTGCCAGCAGTCCCGGGACAGGCTATGGCTACACCTTC. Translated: CASSPGTGYGYTF.

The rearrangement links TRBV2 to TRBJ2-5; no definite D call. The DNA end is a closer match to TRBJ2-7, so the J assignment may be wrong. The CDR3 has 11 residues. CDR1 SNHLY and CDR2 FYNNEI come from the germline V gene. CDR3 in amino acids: CASSEAYEQYF. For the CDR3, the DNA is TGTGCCAGCAGTGAGGCCTACGAGCAGTACTTC.

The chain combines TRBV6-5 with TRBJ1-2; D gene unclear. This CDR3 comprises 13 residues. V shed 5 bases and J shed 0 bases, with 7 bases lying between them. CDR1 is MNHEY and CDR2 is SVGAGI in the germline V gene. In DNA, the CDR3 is TGTGCCAGCAGTGAAGACACTAACTATGGCTACACCTTC. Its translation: CASSEDTNYGYTF.

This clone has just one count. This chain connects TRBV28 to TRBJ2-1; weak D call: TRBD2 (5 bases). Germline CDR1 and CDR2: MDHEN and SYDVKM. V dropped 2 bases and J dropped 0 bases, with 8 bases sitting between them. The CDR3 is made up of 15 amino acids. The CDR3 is CASSLPRGSYNEQFF. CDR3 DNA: TGTGCCAGCAGTTTACCTCGGGGCTCCTACAATGAGCAGTTCTTC.

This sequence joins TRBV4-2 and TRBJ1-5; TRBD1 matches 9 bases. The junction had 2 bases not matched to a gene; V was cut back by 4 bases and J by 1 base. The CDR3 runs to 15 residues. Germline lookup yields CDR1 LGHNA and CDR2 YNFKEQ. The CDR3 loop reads CASSLDRGSNQPQHF. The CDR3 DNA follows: TGTGCCAGCAGCCTAGACAGGGGGAGCAATCAGCCCCAGCATTTT.

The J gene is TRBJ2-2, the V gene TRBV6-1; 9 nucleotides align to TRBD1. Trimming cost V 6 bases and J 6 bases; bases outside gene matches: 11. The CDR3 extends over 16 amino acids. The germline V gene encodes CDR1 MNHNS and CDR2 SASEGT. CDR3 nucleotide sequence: TGTGCCAGCAGCGAAAGGAACAGGGGGCCGTCCGGGGAGCTGTTTTTT. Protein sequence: CASSERNRGPSGELFF.

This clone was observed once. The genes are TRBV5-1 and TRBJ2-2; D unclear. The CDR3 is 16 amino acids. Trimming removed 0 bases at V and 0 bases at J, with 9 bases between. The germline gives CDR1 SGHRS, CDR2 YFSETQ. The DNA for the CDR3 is TGCGCCAGCAGCTTGGGGGCGGCAGCGAACACCGGGGAGCTGTTTTTT. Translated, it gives CASSLGAAANTGELFF.

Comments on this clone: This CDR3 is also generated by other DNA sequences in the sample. CDR3 sequence (DNA): TGCGCCAGCAGCTTAGGACAGGGGGACTATGGCTACACCTTC. Its translation: CASSLGQGDYGYTF. The chain couples TRBV5-1 to TRBJ1-2, with 10 nucleotides matching TRBD1. The V gene's germline CDR1 is SGHRS and CDR2 YFSETQ. CDR3 length: 14 residues. V shed 2 bases and J 3 bases; nucleotides not matched to a gene: 1.

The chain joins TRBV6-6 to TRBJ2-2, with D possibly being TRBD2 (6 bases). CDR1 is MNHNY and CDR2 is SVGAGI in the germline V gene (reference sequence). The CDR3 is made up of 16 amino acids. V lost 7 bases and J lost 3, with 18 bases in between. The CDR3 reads CASTHRLARYTGELFF. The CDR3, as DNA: TGTGCCAGCACCCACAGGCTAGCGCGGTACACCGGGGAGCTGTTTTTT.

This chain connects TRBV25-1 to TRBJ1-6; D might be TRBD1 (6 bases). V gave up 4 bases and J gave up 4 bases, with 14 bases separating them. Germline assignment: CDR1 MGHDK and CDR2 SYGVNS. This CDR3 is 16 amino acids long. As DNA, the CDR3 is TGTGCCAGCAGTGGGGGGGCAAGGGGGTATAATTCACCCCTCCACTTT. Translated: CASSGGARGYNSPLHF.

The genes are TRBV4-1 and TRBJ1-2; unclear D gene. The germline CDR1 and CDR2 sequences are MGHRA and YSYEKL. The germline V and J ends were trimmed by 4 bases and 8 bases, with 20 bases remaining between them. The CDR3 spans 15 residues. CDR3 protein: CASSPSPPDVEGYTF. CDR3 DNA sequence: TGCGCCAGCAGCCCGTCCCCCCCAGACGTTGAGGGCTACACCTTC.

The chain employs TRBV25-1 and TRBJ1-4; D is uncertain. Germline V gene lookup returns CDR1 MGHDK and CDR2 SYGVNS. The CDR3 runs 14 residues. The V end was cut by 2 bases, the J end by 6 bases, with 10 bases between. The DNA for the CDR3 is TGTGCCAGCAGTGAAAGAAGGCTGGATGAAAAACTGTTTTTT. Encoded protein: CASSERRLDEKLFF.

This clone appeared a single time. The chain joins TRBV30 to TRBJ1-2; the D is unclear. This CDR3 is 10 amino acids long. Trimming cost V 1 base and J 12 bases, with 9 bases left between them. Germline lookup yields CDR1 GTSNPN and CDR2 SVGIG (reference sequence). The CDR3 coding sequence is TGTGCCTGGAGTGCGTCTAGCAACACCTTC. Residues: CAWSASSNTF.

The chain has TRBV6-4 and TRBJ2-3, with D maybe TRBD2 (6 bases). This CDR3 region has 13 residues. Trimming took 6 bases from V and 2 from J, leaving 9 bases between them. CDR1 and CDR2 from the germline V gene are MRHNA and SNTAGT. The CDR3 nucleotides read TGTGCCAGCAGCCCTAGCGACACAGATACGCAGTATTTT. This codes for CASSPSDTDTQYF.